This is a list of T cell receptor beta chains from one sample in a study of blood T cell repertoires in COVID-19. The repertoire was sequenced with immunoSEQ multiplex PCR; TCRdb's copy has only in-frame clones and lacks some. In the table there are some 250,000 clones, roughly nine tenths of which are singletons. Sequenced input: peripheral blood. The receptors stem from a man aged 55 to 70 who had recovered from COVID-19. The CDR3 runs from the conserved cysteine through the conserved F or W. D genes are given only for firm matches.

v_gene	j_gene	d_gene	CDR3aa
TRBV27	TRBJ2-2	TRBD2	CASSFRGGRNTGELFF
TRBV5-4	TRBJ2-3	.	CASSPNFGIETDTQYF
TRBV7-2	TRBJ2-1	.	CASSPSPAAYNEQFF
TRBV9	TRBJ1-3	.	CASSVEQSYGNTIYF
TRBV24-1	TRBJ2-1	TRBD1	CATSDSDRGLWNEQFF
TRBV6-5	TRBJ1-5	TRBD1	CASSYSTGYQPQHF
TRBV7-9	TRBJ1-1	.	CASSLVVGATSEAFF
TRBV6-5	TRBJ2-5	TRBD1	CASTRDRGQETQYF
TRBV9	TRBJ2-7	.	CASSALGGQSYEQYF
TRBV18	TRBJ1-1	TRBD1	CASSPQSGDRGAFF
TRBV7-2	TRBJ1-2	TRBD1	CASSKGQGYGYTF
TRBV4-2	TRBJ1-6	.	CASSQWGGSPLHF
TRBV6-2/TRBV6-3	TRBJ2-3	TRBD2	CASSRTLAGGLDTQYF
TRBV11-3	TRBJ2-1	TRBD2	CASSPSRGGYNEQFF
TRBV30	TRBJ1-4	TRBD1	CAWSGDRAKLFF
TRBV28	TRBJ1-2	.	CASSLPDRFDLTNYGYTF
TRBV18	TRBJ2-3	.	CASSPLQGAQYF
TRBV7-9	TRBJ1-1	.	CASSADTAEAFF
TRBV6-5	TRBJ1-4	TRBD1	CASSDRGANEKLFF
TRBV5-4	TRBJ1-2	.	CASSFSSGGNYGYTF
TRBV6-6	TRBJ1-1	TRBD1	CASSRQGAYTEAFF
TRBV18	TRBJ2-2	.	CASSPRGGATGELFF
TRBV7-8	TRBJ2-7	TRBD1	CASSQRTGGYEQYF
TRBV5-1	TRBJ1-5	.	CASSTGDRSNQPQHF
TRBV6-5	TRBJ1-3	.	CASSSPGNTIYF
TRBV6-1	TRBJ2-5	.	CASSKQETQYF
TRBV19	TRBJ1-1	.	CASSTGSMNTEAFF
TRBV19	TRBJ1-1	.	CASRSLENTEAFF
TRBV7-9	TRBJ2-2	.	CASSPMASRGTGELFF
TRBV24-1	TRBJ2-1	TRBD1	CATLGQDYNEQFF
TRBV10-3	TRBJ2-1	.	CAISESKLHRDEFF
TRBV6-1	TRBJ2-3	TRBD2	CASSDPGGASTDTQYF
TRBV20-1	TRBJ2-3	.	CSASSGFSDTQYF
TRBV6-6	TRBJ2-3	TRBD1	CASNWDSLTDTQYF
TRBV12-3/TRBV12-4	TRBJ1-1	.	CASKDLNTEAFF
TRBV7-9	TRBJ1-1	TRBD1	CASSFWDRDHTEAFF
TRBV20-1	TRBJ1-2	.	CSASRGDYGYTF
TRBV10-3	TRBJ2-3	.	CAINAGEPTDTQYF
TRBV30	TRBJ2-6	.	CAWSPTENWALRANVLTF
TRBV28	TRBJ2-5	TRBD1	CASSLSTGSLYQETQYF
TRBV2	TRBJ2-2	.	CAGTTSAANTGELFF
TRBV9	TRBJ1-6	TRBD1	CASSIDRGTPLHF
TRBV5-1	TRBJ1-1	.	CASSPTRTPYNTEAFF
TRBV5-5	TRBJ1-5	.	CASSLLWTEDQPQHF
TRBV7-2	TRBJ1-4	.	CASSPRGGSEKLFF
TRBV19	TRBJ1-1	TRBD1	CASSQDRWNTEAFF